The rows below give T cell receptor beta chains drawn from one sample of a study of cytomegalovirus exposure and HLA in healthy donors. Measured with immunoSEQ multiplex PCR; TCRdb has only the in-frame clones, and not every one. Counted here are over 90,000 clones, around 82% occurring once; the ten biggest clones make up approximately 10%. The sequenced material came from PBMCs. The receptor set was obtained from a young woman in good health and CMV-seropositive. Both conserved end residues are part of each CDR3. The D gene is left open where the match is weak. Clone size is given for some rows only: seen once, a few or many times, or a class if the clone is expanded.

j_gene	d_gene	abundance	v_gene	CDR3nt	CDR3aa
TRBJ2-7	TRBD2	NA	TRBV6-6	TGTGCCAGCGGGGACTACTACGAGCAGTACTTC	CASGDYYEQYF
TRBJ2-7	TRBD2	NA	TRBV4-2	TGTGCCAGCAGCCAGGGAGGGGTAGCGGGAGTAGAGGAGCAGTACTTC	CASSQGGVAGVEEQYF
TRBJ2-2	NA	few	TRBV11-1	TGTGCCAGCAGCCCTAACAAGCCGGGACTAGGGGGCCCCGGGGAGCTGTTTTTT	CASSPNKPGLGGPGELFF
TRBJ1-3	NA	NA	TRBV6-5	TGTGCCAGCAGTTACCTGGGAGGCACTGGAAACACCATATATTTT	CASSYLGGTGNTIYF
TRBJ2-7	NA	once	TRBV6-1	TGTGCCAGCAGTAGACAGGCCTCCTACGAGCAGTACTTC	CASSRQASYEQYF
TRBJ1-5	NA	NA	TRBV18	TGTGCCAGCTCACCAAATGGCGGTCCCCAGCCCCAGCATTTT	CASSPNGGPQPQHF
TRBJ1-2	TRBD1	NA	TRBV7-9	TGTGCCAGCAGCCCATCGCGACAGGGGGCTAACTATGGCTACACCTTC	CASSPSRQGANYGYTF
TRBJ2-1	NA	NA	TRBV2	TGTGCCAGCAAGACTGACGTGGGTACTGAGCAGTTCTTC	CASKTDVGTEQFF
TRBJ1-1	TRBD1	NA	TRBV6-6	TGTGCCAGCAGTTACGGACAGGGGTCGGCCACTGAAGCTTTCTTT	CASSYGQGSATEAFF
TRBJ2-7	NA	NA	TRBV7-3	TGTGCCAGCAGCCCCAATCCCAGCTCCTACGAGCAGTACTTC	CASSPNPSSYEQYF
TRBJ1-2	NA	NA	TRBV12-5	TGTGCTAGTGGTTCTTTGGGGGCCCCTAACTATGGCTACACCTTC	CASGSLGAPNYGYTF
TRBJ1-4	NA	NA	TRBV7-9	TGTGCCAGCAGCAAGGACAGCTCAAAAGGCCTGTTTTTT	CASSKDSSKGLFF
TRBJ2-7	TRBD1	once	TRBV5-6	TGTGCCAGCGGCTCGGCGTTGGGACAGGGTAACTACGAGCAGTACTTC	CASGSALGQGNYEQYF